This T cell receptor (beta chain) originates from a study of CD8+CD57+ T cells in acquired aplastic anemia. As for the study in general: Recorded DNA amounts for sorted CD4+ and CD8+ cells had an average of approximately 3 ug.

The template for TCR beta VDJ and CDR3 sequence profiling was genomic DNA. MiXCR, applied by TCRdb to the reads, yields one record per CDR3 protein. The sample carries approximately 130,000 distinct CDR3 sequences, over 30% recorded once. This clonotype appeared a few times. The germline CDR1 and CDR2 sequences are PRHDT and FYEKMQ (reference sequence). V was clipped by 5 bases and J by 0 bases; unmatched bases: 13. This CDR3 has 19 amino acids. Patients chosen for sequencing had CD8+CD57+ cells that had expanded, as shown by flow cytometry. Blood came from patients not yet given any therapy. This chain uses TRBV13 with TRBJ2-1; TRBD2 agrees at 10 bases. The clonotype was recovered from a human donor with aplastic anemia. The sequencing sample was made of sorted CD4+, CD8+, or CD8+CD57+ T cells (not recorded which) from PBMCs. The CDR3 here is CASSPRLAGRPISYNEQFF. The CDR3, as DNA: TGTGCCAGCAGCCCACGACTAGCGGGCCGACCGATCTCCTACAATGAGCAGTTCTTC.